Presented here are 11 T cell receptor beta chains from one specimen sequenced in a study of spatial heterogeneity in lung cancer. In TCRdb, the 5' RACE reads were re-called with MiXCR into one record per CDR3 protein. The table shows under 45,000 distinct CDR3 sequences, with 6% to 9.5% occurring only once. Time point of the sample: blood at routine non-recurrence follow-up after resection. Sequenced here: PBMCs, sampled at follow-up. These receptors all come from a male donor with early-stage non-small cell lung cancer.

In its sample, this clonotype was seen a few times. The gene calls are TRBV11-2 and TRBJ2-3, with D uncertain. Germline lookup yields CDR1 SGHAT and CDR2 FQNNGV. The CDR3 contains 15 residues. V lost 6 bases and J 4 bases, leaving 17 bases between the germline ends. CDR3 coding DNA: TGTGCCAGCAGTGGAGACTCGCGGTGGTCAGATACGCAGTATTTT. Translation gives CASSGDSRWSDTQYF.

This clonotype was seen repeatedly, ten times or more. V is TRBV12-3 or TRBV12-4 and J is TRBJ2-1, with 8 bases matching TRBD1. V was clipped by 5 bases and J by 2 bases; unmatched bases: 11. The CDR3 consists of 17 residues. As DNA, the CDR3 is TGTGCCAGCAGTCCCGCGGACAGGGTGGGGACCTACAATGAGCAGTTCTTC. Its translation: CASSPADRVGTYNEQFF.

This clonotype was observed a few times. V usage is TRBV5-1 and J usage is TRBJ2-3, with no clear D. This CDR3 comprises 13 residues. Trimming left V 2 bases short and J 0 bases short, with 4 bases between. Germline CDR1 reads SGHRS; CDR2 reads YFSETQ. The CDR3 DNA is TGCGCCAGCAGCTTCTCTAGCACAGATACGCAGTATTTT. It is translated as CASSFSSTDTQYF.

In its sample, this clonotype was seen many times. The rearrangement joins TRBV7-6 to TRBJ2-2; 8 bases match TRBD1. CDR3 length: 16 residues. The junction had 9 bases not matched to a gene; V was cut back by 9 bases and J by 0 bases. Looked up from germline, CDR1 is SGHVS and CDR2 is FNYEAQ. CDR3: CASAPDRVTNTGELFF. CDR3 DNA: TGTGCCAGTGCGCCGGACAGGGTGACGAACACCGGGGAGCTGTTTTTT.

The V and J genes are TRBV20-1 and TRBJ2-4, with unresolved D. The CDR3 has 12 residues. V gave up 7 bases and J gave up 3 bases, with 10 bases separating them. Per the germline V gene, CDR1 is DFQATT and CDR2 is SNEGSKA (reference sequence). CDR3 in amino acids: CSVKQHKNIQYF. For the CDR3, the DNA is TGCAGTGTTAAACAGCACAAAAACATTCAGTACTTC.

Many counts were recorded for this clonotype. The chain joins TRBV20-1 to TRBJ2-3; 12 bases match TRBD2. Germline CDR1 and CDR2: DFQATT and SNEGSKA (reference sequence). V trimming: 8 bases; J trimming: 1 base; junction bases outside the gene matches: 10. CDR3 length equals 16 residues. CDR3 in DNA: TGCAGTACCTTCGGACTAGCGGGGACCGGCACAGATACGCAGTATTTT. It specifies CSTFGLAGTGTDTQYF.

The table lists this clonotype with many counts. The rearrangement links TRBV20-1 to TRBJ1-3; weak D call: TRBD1 (5 bases). CDR3 length equals 14 residues. V shed 5 bases and J shed 0 bases, with 11 bases lying between them. The V gene's germline CDR1 is DFQATT and CDR2 SNEGSKA (reference sequence). Written as DNA, the CDR3 is TGCAGTGCTGGGGACGCCAGCTCTGGAAACACCATATATTTT. Amino acids: CSAGDASSGNTIYF.

V and J are TRBV7-8 and TRBJ2-7; maybe TRBD1 (5 bases). The germline V gene encodes CDR1 SGHVS and CDR2 FQNEAQ. The CDR3 has 15 amino acids. V lost 1 base and J 4 bases, leaving 14 bases between the germline ends. Here the CDR3 reads CASSLVAGKVYEQYF. The CDR3 DNA reads as TGTGCCAGCAGCTTAGTTGCAGGGAAGGTGTACGAGCAGTACTTC.

This clonotype appeared a single time. The chain couples TRBV19 to TRBJ2-7; TRBD1 agrees at 7 bases. CDR1 and CDR2 (germline): LNHDA, SQIVND (reference sequence). This CDR3 is 14 amino acids long. V lost 3 bases and J lost 3; bases outside the gene matches: 5. CDR3 DNA: TGTGCCAGTAGTATCACAGGGGACGACTACGAGCAGTACTTC. Encoded protein: CASSITGDDYEQYF.

This clonotype was recorded many times. The chain joins TRBV2 to TRBJ2-7, with 7 bases aligning to TRBD1. Germline-derived CDR1 and CDR2 are SNHLY and FYNNEI. Trimming took 6 bases from V and 3 from J; bases not matched to a gene: 5. The CDR3 loop spans 13 amino acids. For the CDR3, the DNA is TGTGCCAGCAGCGGACAGGCTAACTACGAGCAGTACTTC. It specifies CASSGQANYEQYF.

This clonotype was observed a handful of times. The chain employs TRBV11-1 and TRBJ1-1, with D unresolved. V lost 5 bases and J 4 bases, leaving 11 bases between the germline ends. The CDR3 length is 13 residues. Germline V CDR1 and CDR2: SGHAT, FQDESV (reference sequence). In DNA, the CDR3 is TGTGCCAGCAGCACTTTTCCAAGCACTGAAGCTTTCTTT. Its protein is CASSTFPSTEAFF.